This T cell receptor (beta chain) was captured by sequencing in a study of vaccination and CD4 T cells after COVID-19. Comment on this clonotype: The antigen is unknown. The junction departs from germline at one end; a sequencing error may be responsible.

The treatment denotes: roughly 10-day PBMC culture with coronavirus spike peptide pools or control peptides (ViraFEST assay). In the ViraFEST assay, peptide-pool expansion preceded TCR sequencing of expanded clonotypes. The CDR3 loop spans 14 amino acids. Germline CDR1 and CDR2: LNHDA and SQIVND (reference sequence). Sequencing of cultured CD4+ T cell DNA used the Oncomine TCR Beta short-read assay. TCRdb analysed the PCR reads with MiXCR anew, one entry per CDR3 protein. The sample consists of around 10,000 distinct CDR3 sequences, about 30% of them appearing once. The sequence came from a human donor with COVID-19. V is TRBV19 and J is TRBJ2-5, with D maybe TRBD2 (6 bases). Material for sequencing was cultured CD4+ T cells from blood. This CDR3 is CASSWPGRWETRYF. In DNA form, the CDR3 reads TGTGCCAGTAGTTGGCCAGGGAGGTGGGAGACCCGGTACTTC.